These 25 T cell receptor beta chains were sequenced from one sample in a study of identical twins. Using its own MiXCR run on the 5' RACE reads, TCRdb lists one record per CDR3 protein. The sample carries over 600,000 distinct CDR3 sequences, 21% recorded once. These data were also filed under a second study, of T cells expressing NK-cell markers.

The specimen was PBMCs. The receptors stem from a woman aged 18-35 years in good health.

The chain couples TRBV9 to TRBJ2-7; 9 bases align to TRBD1. The CDR3 spans 18 residues. Germline V gene sequence: CDR1 SGDLS, CDR2 YYNGEE. V was pared by 0 bases and J by 5 bases, with 15 bases of the junction left unmatched. The CDR3 protein is CASSVDKRGTGRSDEQYF. The CDR3 region has the DNA TGTGCCAGCAGCGTAGATAAGAGGGGGACAGGGAGGAGTGACGAGCAGTACTTC.

A few counts support this clonotype. The rearrangement uses TRBV5-1 and TRBJ2-2; D unclear. The CDR3 length is 15 residues. Trimming took off 0 bases at V and 4 bases at J, with 10 bases between the two ends. The germline gives CDR1 SGHRS, CDR2 YFSETQ. This chain's CDR3 is CASSLANLGTGELFF. Written as DNA, the CDR3 is TGCGCCAGCAGCTTGGCCAATCTAGGCACCGGGGAGCTGTTTTTT. The full variable domain, its missing parts supplied by reference TRBV5-1 and TRBJ2-2, is KAGVTQTPRYLIKTRGQQVTLSCSPISGHRSVSWYQQTPGQGLQFLFEYFSETQRNKGNFPGRFSGRQFSNSRSEMNVSTLELGDSALYLCASSLANLGTGELFFGEGSRLTVL.

V gene TRBV4-3 combines with J gene TRBJ1-1; 7 positions agree with TRBD1. The ends lost 3 bases at V and 5 bases at J; junction bases unmatched: 3. This CDR3 has 13 residues. Germline V CDR1 and CDR2: LGHNA, YSLEER. This CDR3 reads CASSQRQGTEAFF. The CDR3 nucleotides read TGCGCCAGCAGCCAGAGACAGGGAACTGAAGCTTTCTTT.

The chain recombines TRBV9 with TRBJ2-5; 7 nucleotides align to TRBD2. Germline-derived CDR1 and CDR2 are SGDLS and YYNGEE. This CDR3 is built from 13 residues. After removal of 0 bases from V and 6 bases from J, the junction contained 2 bases not matched to a gene. CDR3 sequence (DNA): TGTGCCAGCAGCGTAGGGGAGGGGAAGACCCAGTACTTC. This encodes CASSVGEGKTQYF.

J is TRBJ2-2 and V is TRBV6-2 or TRBV6-3; tentative D call: TRBD2 (5 bases). The CDR3 extends over 13 amino acids. With 8 bases removed from V and 7 bases from J, the gap between germline ends came to 14 bases. Germline lookup yields CDR1 MNHEY and CDR2 SVGEGT. The CDR3 reads CASGRGFLGELFF. As DNA, the CDR3 is TGTGCCAGCGGAAGAGGGTTTCTCGGGGAGCTGTTTTTT.

This clonotype occurred many times. CDR3: CASSTTGKNEQFF. The CDR3 DNA follows: TGTGCCAGCAGTACGACAGGGAAGAATGAGCAGTTCTTC. V gene TRBV12-3 or TRBV12-4 combines with J gene TRBJ2-1, with 7 bases that match TRBD1. With V trimmed by 5 bases and J by 7 bases, 5 bases remained unmatched. CDR3 length equals 13 residues.

The chain recombines TRBV20-1 with TRBJ2-7; 7 nucleotides agree with TRBD2. Looked up from germline, CDR1 is DFQATT and CDR2 is SNEGSKA (reference sequence). The CDR3 totals 14 residues. The trim removed 2 bases at V and 2 bases at J, leaving 6 bases unmatched. The CDR3 spells CSARPTSWTYEQYF. CDR3 nucleotide sequence: TGCAGTGCTAGACCGACTAGCTGGACCTACGAGCAGTACTTC.

This clonotype turned up a few times. The V and J genes are TRBV6-5 and TRBJ1-1; perhaps TRBD1 as D (6 bases). Trimming removed 7 bases at V and 8 bases at J, with 11 bases between. This CDR3 has 11 residues. Germline values: CDR1 MNHEY, CDR2 SVGAGI. CDR3 in amino acids: CASTKDREAFF. The CDR3 coding sequence is TGTGCCAGCACTAAAGACAGGGAAGCTTTCTTT.

V is TRBV20-1 and J is TRBJ2-5; 9 nucleotides match TRBD1. V trimming: 5 bases; J trimming: 2 bases; junction bases outside the gene matches: 3. This CDR3 is built from 13 residues. Looked up from germline, CDR1 is DFQATT and CDR2 is SNEGSKA (reference sequence). DNA for the CDR3: TGCAGTGCTCCCGGGACAGGGCAAGAGACCCAGTACTTC. This sequence encodes CSAPGTGQETQYF.

The sample holds many counts of this clonotype. The CDR3 coding sequence is TGTGCCAGCAGCTTTGGCGGGAGGTCGTCCTACGAGCAGTACTTC. Its protein is CASSFGGRSSYEQYF. The chain joins TRBV7-9 to TRBJ2-7; 8 nucleotides match TRBD2. With 3 bases clipped from V and 1 base from J, the junction kept 5 bases outside the gene matches. In germline, CDR1 is SEHNR, CDR2 FQNEAQ (reference sequence). The CDR3 contains 15 residues.

This clonotype was detected only once. The V and J genes are TRBV5-1 and TRBJ2-3; D perhaps matches TRBD1 (6 bases). This CDR3 spans 15 amino acids. CDR1 is SGHRS and CDR2 is YFSETQ in the germline V gene. V shed 7 bases and J shed 2 bases, with 17 bases lying between them. CDR3 sequence: CASSWTAPSTDTQYF. The DNA of the CDR3 is TGCGCCAGCTCCTGGACAGCCCCATCCACAGATACGCAGTATTTT.

This clonotype was seen repeatedly, ten times or more. V gene TRBV10-1 combines with J gene TRBJ2-1; 13 nucleotides align to TRBD2. Germline values: CDR1 WNHNN, CDR2 SYGVQD (reference sequence). The junction had 3 bases not matched to a gene; V was cut back by 4 bases and J by 6 bases. This CDR3 region has 15 residues. This CDR3 reads CASSGGLAGSNEQFF. CDR3 bases: TGCGCCAGCAGTGGGGGACTAGCGGGAAGCAATGAGCAGTTCTTC.

In its sample, this clonotype was seen a few times. V and J are TRBV29-1 and TRBJ2-1; 8 nucleotides match TRBD1. Trimming removed 6 bases from V and 10 bases from J; junction bases left unmatched: 11. The CDR3 runs 13 residues. From germline, CDR1 is SQVTM and CDR2 ANQGSEA. The DNA for the CDR3 is TGCAGCGTGGACGGACAGGGAGTCGGAGAGCAGTTCTTC. Encoded protein: CSVDGQGVGEQFF.

This clonotype was detected a few times. The chain combines TRBV5-1 with TRBJ1-1; TRBD1 might be the D (6 bases). The CDR3 consists of 15 residues. The germline gives CDR1 SGHRS, CDR2 YFSETQ. V lost 3 bases and J 4 bases, leaving 16 bases between the germline ends. Written as DNA, the CDR3 is TGCGCCAGCAGCTCTTACAGGGCGTTATTCACTGAAGCTTTCTTT. It is translated as CASSSYRALFTEAFF.

The sample holds a few counts of this clonotype. The chain couples TRBV4-2 to TRBJ2-6; 7 bases map to TRBD2. Germline CDR1 LGHNA, CDR2 YNFKEQ. This CDR3 region has 16 residues. Trimming at V came to 1 base and at J to 1 base, leaving 1 base not matched to a gene. The CDR3 DNA is TGTGCCAGCAGCCAAGGGGGGGGTTCTGGGGCCAACGTCCTGACTTTC. Amino acids: CASSQGGGSGANVLTF.

This clonotype was picked up a small number of times. This rearrangement joins TRBV12-3 or TRBV12-4 to TRBJ1-1; D is unresolved. V was trimmed by 1 base and J by 4 bases, leaving 7 bases between them. This CDR3 is built from 13 residues. The CDR3 is CASSLDIGTEAFF. The CDR3 bases are TGTGCCAGCAGTTTAGACATTGGCACTGAAGCTTTCTTT.

The chain carries TRBV19 and TRBJ2-2, with D perhaps given as TRBD1 or TRBD2 (5 bases each). Trimming left V 3 bases short and J 6 bases short, with 17 bases between. CDR1 is LNHDA and CDR2 is SQIVND in the germline V gene (reference sequence). This CDR3 region has 16 residues. The CDR3 protein is CASSIPGPLAAGELFF. CDR3 nucleotides: TGTGCCAGTAGTATTCCGGGACCGCTCGCCGCCGGGGAGCTGTTTTTT.

This clonotype occurred a few times. This chain uses TRBV12-3 or TRBV12-4 with TRBJ1-2; no firm D call. The CDR3 runs to 12 residues. Deletions cut 3 bases from V and 8 bases from J, with 10 bases between. The chain's CDR3 is CASSFRPGGYTF. CDR3 in DNA: TGTGCCAGCAGTTTCAGGCCTGGGGGCTACACCTTC.

This clonotype was detected only a few times. V is TRBV25-1 and J is TRBJ2-5; a possible D gene is TRBD1 (5 bases). This CDR3 contains 13 residues. Trimming pared 3 bases from V and 5 bases from J, leaving 10 bases between. Per the germline V gene, CDR1 is MGHDK and CDR2 is SYGVNS. The CDR3 sequence: CASSDPGRETQYF. DNA for the CDR3: TGTGCCAGCAGTGATCCAGGGCGGGAGACCCAGTACTTC. The full variable domain, completed using reference TRBV25-1 and TRBJ2-5, is EADIYQTPRYLVIGTGKKITLECSQTMGHDKMYWYQQDPGMELHLIHYSYGVNSTEKGDLSSESTVSRIRTEHFPLTLESARPSHTSQYLCASSDPGRETQYFGPGTRLLVL.

This clonotype was detected a few times. This chain links TRBV5-6 with TRBJ2-1, with D perhaps TRBD2 (6 bases). This CDR3 region has 14 residues. The germline V and J ends were trimmed by 4 bases and 4 bases, with 12 bases remaining between them. Germline CDR1 is SGHDT and CDR2 is YYEEEE. The CDR3 region is CASSGGGEYNEQFF. CDR3 nucleotides: TGTGCCAGCAGCGGGGGAGGAGAATACAATGAGCAGTTCTTC.

This clonotype was detected only a few times. The rearrangement uses TRBV3-1 and TRBJ2-7; TRBD1 might be the D (6 bases). The CDR3 sequence is 14 residues long. V dropped 4 bases and J dropped 5 bases, with 15 bases sitting between them. Germline V gene lookup returns CDR1 LGHDT and CDR2 YNNKEL (reference sequence). CDR3 protein: CASSLSQGTHEQYF. The CDR3 DNA is TGTGCCAGCAGCCTAAGCCAGGGGACCCACGAGCAGTACTTC.

The rearrangement joins TRBV6-1 to TRBJ2-1; D is unresolved. This CDR3 comprises 13 residues. Germline assignment: CDR1 MNHNS and CDR2 SASEGT. The V end was cut by 8 bases, the J end by 1 base, with 9 bases between. The CDR3 is CASAVSSYNEQFF. For the CDR3, the DNA is TGTGCCAGCGCGGTTAGTTCCTACAATGAGCAGTTCTTC.

At least ten counts were recorded for this clonotype. This sequence joins TRBV7-9 and TRBJ1-2, with D possibly TRBD1 on 5 matching bases. Germline CDR1 is SEHNR and CDR2 is FQNEAQ (reference sequence). V shed 4 bases and J shed 6 bases, with 9 bases lying between them. CDR3 length: 12 residues. CDR3 in amino acids: CASSSPGNGYTF. CDR3 coding DNA: TGTGCCAGCAGCTCACCAGGGAATGGCTACACCTTC.

This chain connects TRBV12-3 or TRBV12-4 to TRBJ1-1, with D uncertain. V lost 2 bases to trimming and J lost 2 bases, with 12 bases between them. The CDR3 loop spans 15 amino acids. CDR3 sequence reads: CASSLSQRVNTEAFF. The CDR3 bases are TGTGCCAGCAGTTTAAGTCAACGGGTCAACACTGAAGCTTTCTTT.

Only a few counts were recorded for this clonotype. V gene TRBV29-1 combines with J gene TRBJ1-2; D remains unclear. Germline V gives CDR1 SQVTM, CDR2 ANQGSEA. With 7 bases removed from V and 2 bases from J, the gap between germline ends came to 14 bases. The length of the CDR3 is 13 residues. The CDR3 loop is CSAASRRNYGYTF. Here the CDR3 DNA reads TGCAGCGCCGCCTCGAGAAGGAACTATGGCTACACCTTC.